This TCR beta chain was recovered during a study of CD8+ T cells in alopecia areata. Study-wide results and limits: Higher clonality and more expanded CD8+ clones appeared in lesional than normal scalp.

CDR3 length: 15 residues. V was pared by 7 bases and J by 0 bases, with 15 bases between. Germline-derived CDR1 and CDR2 are SEHNR and FQNEAQ (reference sequence). About this clone itself: Its antigen is not known.

RNA was isolated and reverse transcribed to cDNA, the sequencing template. Measured with immunoSEQ multiplex PCR; TCRdb has only the in-frame clones, and not every one. The sample gives roughly 150,000 clones, around 57% of which show up once; under 5.5% is in the top ten. Sorting separated CD4+ and CD8+ T cells out of PBMCs. The chain combines TRBV7-9 with TRBJ1-1; D perhaps matches TRBD1 (6 bases). Sequenced input: CD4+ T cells sorted from blood. This receptor was taken from a human donor in good health. The CDR3 nucleotides are TGTGCCAGCACCCCGAATCAGGGGATGAACACTGAAGCTTTCTTT. Encoded protein: CASTPNQGMNTEAFF.